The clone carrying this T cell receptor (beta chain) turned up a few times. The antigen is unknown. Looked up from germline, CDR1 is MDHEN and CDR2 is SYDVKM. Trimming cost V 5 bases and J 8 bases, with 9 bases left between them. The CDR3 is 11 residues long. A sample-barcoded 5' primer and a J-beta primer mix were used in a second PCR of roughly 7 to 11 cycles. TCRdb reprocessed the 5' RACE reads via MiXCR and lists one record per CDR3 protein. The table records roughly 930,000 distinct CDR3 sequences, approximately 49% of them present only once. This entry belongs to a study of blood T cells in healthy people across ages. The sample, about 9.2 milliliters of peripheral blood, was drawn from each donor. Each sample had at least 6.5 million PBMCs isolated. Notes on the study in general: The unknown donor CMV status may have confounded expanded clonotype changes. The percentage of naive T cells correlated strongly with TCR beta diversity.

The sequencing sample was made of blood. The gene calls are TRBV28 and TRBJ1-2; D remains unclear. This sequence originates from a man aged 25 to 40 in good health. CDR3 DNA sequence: TGTGCCAGCAGTCTGAGGAGGGGCTACACCTTC. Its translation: CASSLRRGYTF.